A single sample is the source of the 10 T cell receptor beta chains below, sequenced in a study of shared clonotypes between healthy human individuals. The method was immunoSEQ multiplex PCR; TCRdb's version includes in-frame clones alone and lacks a portion of them. The table records about 1.1 million clones, 75% to 85% of them present only once. Sequencing input: memory CD4+ T cells from PBMCs. As to subset: CD45RA-negative fraction. The source is a man between 18 and 29 years old in good health. Some clones in this sample may be carry-over from other donors' samples.

J is TRBJ2-2 and V is TRBV27; no reliable D call. Germline assignment: CDR1 MNHEY and CDR2 SMNVEV (reference sequence). Trimming pared 0 bases from V and 6 bases from J, leaving 11 bases between. CDR3 size: 15 residues. The CDR3 protein is CASSLSNFAPGELFF. DNA of the CDR3: TGTGCCAGCAGTTTATCCAACTTCGCCCCCGGGGAGCTGTTTTTT.

Comments on this clone: The same CDR3 can be traced to other DNA sequences in this sample. V gene TRBV15 combines with J gene TRBJ1-1; 9 bases are shared with TRBD1. The J segment lost 3 bases and the V segment lost 1 base, leaving 0 bases of the junction unmatched. This CDR3 comprises 14 residues. Germline-derived CDR1 and CDR2 are LNHNV and YYDKDF (reference sequence). CDR3 in DNA: TGTGCCACCAGCAGAGGGACAGGGGACACTGAAGCTTTCTTT. Translation: CATSRGTGDTEAFF.

The gene calls are TRBV6-5 and TRBJ1-2; 8 bases are shared with TRBD1. This CDR3 has 13 residues. The ends lost 4 bases at V and 8 bases at J; junction bases unmatched: 6. The V gene's germline CDR1 is MNHEY and CDR2 SVGAGI. For the CDR3, the DNA is TGTGCCAGCAGTTCCACAGGGGGGAACGGCTACACCTTC. Protein product: CASSSTGGNGYTF.

V gene TRBV5-1 combines with J gene TRBJ2-1, with 10 bases fitting TRBD2. This CDR3 is 15 amino acids long. Germline CDR1 is SGHRS and CDR2 is YFSETQ. V lost 0 bases, J lost 7 bases, and 4 bases stayed unmatched. CDR3 protein: CASSLASGSRNEQFF. The CDR3 nucleotides are TGCGCCAGCAGCTTGGCTAGCGGGAGCAGAAATGAGCAGTTCTTC.

This clone was seen repeatedly, ten times or more. The chain couples TRBV7-6 to TRBJ2-5; 7 nucleotides match TRBD2. CDR1 is SGHVS, CDR2 FNYEAQ, per germline. With V trimmed by 3 bases and J by 1 base, 5 bases remained unmatched. There are 15 residues in the CDR3. The CDR3 protein is CASSLTSPPQETQYF. CDR3 coding DNA: TGTGCCAGCAGCTTGACTAGCCCACCCCAAGAGACCCAGTACTTC. The whole variable domain, remainder taken from reference TRBV7-6 and TRBJ2-5, is GAGVSQSPRYKVTKRGQDVALRCDPISGHVSLYWYRQALGQGPEFLTYFNYEAQQDKSGLPNDRFSAERPEGSISTLTIQRTEQRDSAMYRCASSLTSPPQETQYFGPGTRLLVL.

Concerning this clone: Only one base separates this from a far larger clonotype, so it likely reflects a read error. The chain employs TRBV2 and TRBJ2-3, with D hard to call. Germline assignment: CDR1 SNHLY and CDR2 FYNNEI. Trimming stripped 6 bases from V and 0 bases from J, with 4 bases between. CDR3 size: 12 residues. CDR3 loop: CASSFSTDTQYF. DNA for the CDR3: TGTGCCAGCAGCTTCAGCACAGATACGCAGTATTTT.

The chain uses TRBV5-6 and TRBJ2-2; unclear D gene. Trimming took off 0 bases at V and 3 bases at J, with 3 bases between the two ends. The CDR3 sequence is 13 residues long. CDR1 is SGHDT, CDR2 YYEEEE, per germline. The CDR3 DNA follows: TGTGCCAGCAGCTTGGGCTACACCGGGGAGCTGTTTTTT. It is translated as CASSLGYTGELFF.

CDR3 bases: TGTGCCAGCAGCTTAATTGGTGTGGCTGAAGCTTTCTTT. This translates into CASSLIGVAEAFF. This chain uses TRBV7-9 with TRBJ1-1; D is unclear. The ends were cut back, 2 bases at V and 6 bases at J, with 10 bases in the middle. Per germline, CDR1 SEHNR and CDR2 FQNEAQ (reference sequence). The CDR3 consists of 13 residues.

This rearrangement joins TRBV6-4 to TRBJ1-1; TRBD1 agrees at 7 bases. V was clipped by 6 bases and J by 2 bases; unmatched bases: 12. Germline V gene sequence: CDR1 MRHNA, CDR2 SNTAGT. The CDR3 spans 16 residues. The CDR3: CASSAPRQGQNTEAFF. DNA for the CDR3: TGTGCCAGCAGCGCTCCCCGACAGGGCCAAAACACTGAAGCTTTCTTT.

This chain joins TRBV15 and TRBJ2-6; D gene uncertain. With 8 bases removed from V and 0 bases from J, the gap between germline ends came to 11 bases. The germline gives CDR1 LNHNV, CDR2 YYDKDF (reference sequence). CDR3 size: 15 residues. CDR3 sequence: CATGDWGSGANVLTF. The CDR3 DNA reads TGTGCCACCGGAGATTGGGGCTCTGGGGCCAACGTCCTGACTTTC.